This TCR beta chain was sequenced during a study of blood T cell repertoires in COVID-19. Study background: Material from acute and convalescent COVID-19 was sourced from the United States, Italy and Spain. Sources were T cells, B-cell-depleted T cells, or PBMCs; the material itself was cDNA or gDNA.

Authors' processing steps: Reference gene primer amplification in the assay estimated nucleated cell counts. Method: immunoSEQ multiplex PCR; TCRdb's copy keeps in-frame clones and lacks some. V, J and clone size were drawn from that table, and D and trimming were deduced from the DNA. The data hold roughly 41,000 clones, with around 90% observed a single time. The germline CDR1 and CDR2 sequences are SGHRS and YFSETQ. The CDR3 covers 15 residues. Trimming left V 4 bases short and J 3 bases short, with 14 bases between. The sequence was obtained from a human donor in a cohort sampled during active COVID-19. The chain carries TRBV5-1 and TRBJ2-1; D might be TRBD1 or TRBD2, each matching 6 bases. Sequencing was carried out using peripheral blood. CDR3 in amino acids: CASSLAGQSYNEQFF. The CDR3 nucleotides read TGCGCCAGCAGCCTGGCGGGACAAAGCTACAATGAGCAGTTCTTC.